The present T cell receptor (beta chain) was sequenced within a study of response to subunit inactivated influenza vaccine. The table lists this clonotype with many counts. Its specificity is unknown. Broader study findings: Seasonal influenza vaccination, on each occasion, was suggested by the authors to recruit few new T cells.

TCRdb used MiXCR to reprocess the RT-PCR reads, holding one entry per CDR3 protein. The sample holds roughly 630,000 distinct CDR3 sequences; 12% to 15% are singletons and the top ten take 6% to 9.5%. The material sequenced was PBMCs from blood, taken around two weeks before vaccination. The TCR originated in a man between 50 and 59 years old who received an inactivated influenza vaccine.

The CDR3 DNA follows: TGTGCCAGCAGTCCAGCAGGGAGGCTAGCCGGGGAGCTGTTTTTT. Translated: CASSPAGRLAGELFF. V gene TRBV12-3 or TRBV12-4 combines with J gene TRBJ2-2; D might be TRBD2 (6 bases). The CDR3 is 15 amino acids. V was shortened by 5 bases and J by 6 bases, with 16 bases between the two germline ends.